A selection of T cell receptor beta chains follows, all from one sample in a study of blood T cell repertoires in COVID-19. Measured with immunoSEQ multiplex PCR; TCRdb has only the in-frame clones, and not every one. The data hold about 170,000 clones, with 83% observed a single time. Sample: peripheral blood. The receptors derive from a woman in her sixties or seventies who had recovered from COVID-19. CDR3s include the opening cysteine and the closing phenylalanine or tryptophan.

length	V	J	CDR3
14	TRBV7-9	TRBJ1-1	CASSLSPPGTEAFF
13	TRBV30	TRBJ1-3	CAWSTGSGNTIYF
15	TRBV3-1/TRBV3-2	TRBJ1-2	CASSQDAVSNYGYTF
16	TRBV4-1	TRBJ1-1	CASSQAPGVRNTEAFF
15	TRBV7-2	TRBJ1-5	CASSGSGYSNQPQHF
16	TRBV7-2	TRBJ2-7	CASSFYAAVFPYEQYF
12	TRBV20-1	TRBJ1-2	CSASAPRYGYTF
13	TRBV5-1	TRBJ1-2	CASSGQGADGYTF
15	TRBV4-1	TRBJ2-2	CASSQGTGVTGELFF
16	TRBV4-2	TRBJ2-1	CASSHRGGRPYNEQFF
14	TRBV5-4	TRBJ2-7	CASSKLAAPYEQYF
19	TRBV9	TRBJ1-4	CASSAGTKGLINFGEKLFF
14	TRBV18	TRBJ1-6	CASSPTDKDSPLHF
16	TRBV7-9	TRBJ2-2	CASSRTRGGHTGELFF
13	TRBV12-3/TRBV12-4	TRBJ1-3	CASSPGQRNTIYF
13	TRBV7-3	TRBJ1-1	CASSSDRGSEAFF
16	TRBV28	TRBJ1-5	CASSLPRDRGPQPQHF
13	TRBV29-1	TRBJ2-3	CTTSGGGTDTQYF
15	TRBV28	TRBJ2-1	CASSLLGGSLVEQFF
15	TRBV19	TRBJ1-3	CASSIDSTVGNTIYF